The 9 T cell receptor beta chains reported below all come from one sample, sequenced in a study of cytomegalovirus exposure and HLA in healthy donors. With 60 Vbeta and 13 Jbeta primers, the PCR was carried out. Sequencing was performed with immunoSEQ multiplex PCR; in TCRdb, only in-frame clones are kept and a portion is missing. This table holds about 180,000 clones, around 77% found once. The sequenced sample consisted of PBMCs. All receptors derive from a man between 60 and 75 years old in good health and CMV-seronegative.

V is TRBV10-1 and J is TRBJ2-3; D uncertain. This CDR3 has 12 residues. From germline, CDR1 is WNHNN and CDR2 SYGVQD (reference sequence). Between the trimmed V and J ends, which lost 4 bases and 3 bases, there was a span of 5 bases. CDR3 bases: TGCGCCAGCAGTGGAGCGACAGATACGCAGTATTTT. Translating it yields CASSGATDTQYF.

This clone was counted once. The rearrangement joins TRBV27 to TRBJ2-2; 10 nucleotides match TRBD1. The length of the CDR3 is 15 residues. J was trimmed by 3 bases and V by 5 bases; bases with no gene match: 3. Germline CDR1 and CDR2: MNHEY and SMNVEV (reference sequence). CDR3 protein: CASSTTGGDTGELFF. The CDR3 DNA follows: TGTGCCAGCAGTACGACAGGGGGCGACACCGGGGAGCTGTTTTTT.

In its sample, this clone was seen once. The CDR3 DNA follows: TGTGCCAGCTCCCCCAGTACTAGCGGGAACAATGAGCAGTTCTTC. Translating gives CASSPSTSGNNEQFF. V is TRBV18 and J is TRBJ2-1; 10 bases align to TRBD2. V gave up 6 bases and J gave up 5 bases; unmatched junction bases: 7. The germline V gene encodes CDR1 KGHSH and CDR2 LQKENI. This CDR3 has 15 amino acids.

The V gene is TRBV5-1, the J gene TRBJ2-3; weak D call: TRBD2 (6 bases). This CDR3 is 14 amino acids long. Germline loops: CDR1 SGHRS, CDR2 YFSETQ. V lost 5 bases to trimming and J lost 2 bases, with 12 bases between them. The CDR3 DNA reads as TGCGCCAGCAGAGTCGCGGGGTCCACAGATACGCAGTATTTT. Translation gives CASRVAGSTDTQYF.

This chain links TRBV29-1 with TRBJ1-2, with 7 bases aligning to TRBD1. The CDR3 has 12 residues. From germline, CDR1 is SQVTM and CDR2 ANQGSEA. J lost 7 bases, V lost 8 bases, and 10 bases had no gene match. CDR3 region: CSTREGAGGYTF. As DNA, the CDR3 is TGCAGCACCCGAGAGGGGGCAGGTGGCTACACCTTC. Filled out from reference TRBV29-1 and TRBJ1-2, the complete variable domain reads SAVISQKPSRDICQRGTSLTIQCQVDSQVTMMFWYRQQPGQSLTLIATANQGSEATYESGFVIDKFPISRPNLTFSTLTVSNMSPEDSSIYLCSTREGAGGYTFGSGTRLTVV.

V is TRBV10-3 and J is TRBJ2-2; 9 positions match TRBD2. This CDR3 has 15 residues. The V gene end was trimmed by 8 bases and the J gene end by 6 bases; junction bases not matched to a gene: 10. Looked up from germline, CDR1 is ENHRY and CDR2 is SYGVKD. The CDR3 reads CAIRSSGSFAGELFF. The CDR3 DNA reads as TGTGCCATCCGTAGTAGCGGGAGTTTTGCCGGGGAGCTGTTTTTT.

This chain joins TRBV4-3 and TRBJ2-7, with D possibly matching TRBD2 (6 bases). V was trimmed by 1 base and J by 4 bases, leaving 17 bases between them. From germline, CDR1 is LGHNA and CDR2 YSLEER. The CDR3 runs to 16 residues. The CDR3 sequence is CASSQASGTPDYEQYF. The CDR3 DNA follows: TGCGCCAGCAGCCAAGCCTCCGGGACTCCTGATTACGAGCAGTACTTC.

The rearrangement uses TRBV27 and TRBJ2-4, with a possible D match to TRBD1 (6 bases). The germline gives CDR1 MNHEY, CDR2 SMNVEV (reference sequence). The ends were cut back, 6 bases at V and 4 bases at J, with 7 bases in the middle. The length of the CDR3 is 12 residues. The CDR3 reads CASRGQKNIQYF. CDR3 bases: TGTGCCAGCAGGGGACAAAAAAACATTCAGTACTTC.

V is TRBV28 and J is TRBJ2-7, with D perhaps matching TRBD2 (6 bases). Germline CDR1 is MDHEN and CDR2 is SYDVKM. V shed 5 bases and J shed 7 bases, with 18 bases lying between them. This CDR3 has 14 residues. The CDR3 DNA follows: TGTGCCAGCAGTCCCTCCAGATGGGGGACTGAGCAGTACTTC. As protein: CASSPSRWGTEQYF.